These T cell receptor beta chains were read from a single sample in a study of beta chain features in type 1 diabetes. This table comes from immunoSEQ multiplex PCR, and its TCRdb copy is limited to in-frame clones, with some not included. The sample carries about 250,000 clones, over 12% recorded once. Sample: naive CD4+ T cells from blood. The receptor source for this set is a woman aged 40 to 50 in good health. Each CDR3 is given with its conserved first and last residue. D genes are given only for firm matches. Size values are once, few and many counts, or a class for expanded clones, and some rows have none.

j_call d_call clone_size v_call cdr3_nt cdr3_aa
TRBJ2-5 . . TRBV7-2 TGTGCCAGCAGCTTAGACCCCGCGCGAGGAGAGACCCAGTACTTC CASSLDPARGETQYF
TRBJ2-1 . . TRBV5-4 TGTGCCAGCAGCTTGAGGTCCCGGGTTTACAATGAGCAGTTCTTC CASSLRSRVYNEQFF
TRBJ1-1 TRBD1 few TRBV7-2 TGTGCCAGCAGCTTCACTCCCGCCCAGGGGGCGACAGCTTTCTTT CASSFTPAQGATAFF
TRBJ2-5 TRBD2 few TRBV5-4 TGTGCCAGCAGCCCCCAGCCGGAGCGGGGGGCAGAGACCCAGTACTTC CASSPQPERGAETQYF
TRBJ2-1 TRBD2 few TRBV6-6 TGTGCCAGCAGCCGGGGGGGTTCAATCTCCTACAATGAGCAGTTCTTC CASSRGGSISYNEQFF
TRBJ1-4 . . TRBV7-2 TGTGCCAGCAGCGTGGGGGGAACTAATGAAAAACTGTTTTTT CASSVGGTNEKLFF
TRBJ1-2 . . TRBV2 TGTGCCAGAAGGGGTGGCTACACCTTC CARRGGYTF
TRBJ2-7 . few TRBV19 TGTGCCAGTAGTATTGGCCTCCTAGCCTACGAGCAGTACTTC CASSIGLLAYEQYF
TRBJ1-6 . few TRBV11-2 TGTGCCAGCAGCCGCGATCGAGCTAATTCACCCCTCCACTTT CASSRDRANSPLHF
TRBJ1-4 . few TRBV27 TGTGCCAGCAGTTTTCTTTCCCAGGGTGAAAAACTGTTTTTT CASSFLSQGEKLFF
TRBJ1-1 TRBD1 few TRBV5-6 TGTGCCAGCAGTCTCGGACAGGAAGGGGTTGAAGCTTTCTTT CASSLGQEGVEAFF
TRBJ2-3 TRBD2 few TRBV2 TGTGCCAGCAGTGAAGCTTTTAGCGGGGTTGGGGCAGATACGCAGTATTTT CASSEAFSGVGADTQYF
TRBJ2-7 TRBD1 . TRBV10-1 TGCGCCAGCAGTGATCCGGGACAGGGGGACGAGCAGTACTTC CASSDPGQGDEQYF
TRBJ2-3 TRBD2 . TRBV9 TGTGCCAGCAGCGTAGGAGCGGGGGCCGGCACAGATACGCAGTATTTT CASSVGAGAGTDTQYF
TRBJ2-7 . . TRBV19 TGTGCCAGTAGTATCCCTAGAGCACCCTCCTACGAGCAGTACTTC CASSIPRAPSYEQYF
TRBJ2-5 TRBD2 few TRBV2 TGTGCCAGCAAAACGGGACTAGCGCGGGAGACCCAGTACTTC CASKTGLARETQYF
TRBJ2-1 . few TRBV6-5 TGTGCCAGCACCAAACATACGCAGGACAATGAGCAGTTCTTC CASTKHTQDNEQFF
TRBJ1-1 . . TRBV7-8 TGTGCCAGCAGCGGCCAGTCGGGTACTGAAGCTTTCTTT CASSGQSGTEAFF
TRBJ2-5 . few TRBV6-5 TGTGCCAGCAGCTACAATACAGGGCAGGGAGAGACCCAGTACTTC CASSYNTGQGETQYF
TRBJ2-7 . few TRBV2 TGTGCCAGCAATTTAGAGGGCTCCTACGAGCAGTACTTC CASNLEGSYEQYF